The 9 T cell receptor beta chains in this list originate from one sample, sequenced in a study of blood T cell repertoires in COVID-19 (dated by TCRdb to about 2020). Library preparation employed the immunoSEQ multiplex PCR assay. This is the immuneACCESS table as TCRdb keeps it, with only in-frame sequences that have V and J called. A part of the clones is gone; compared with another copy, unresolved V genes explain less than half, and the rest is unexplained. Counted in this sample were fewer than 350,000 clones; about 86% of them appeared once. The ten largest clonotypes hold about 12% of the sample. Source material: peripheral blood. These receptor sequences come from a woman between 25 and 40 years old with COVID-19, enrolled during active disease.

This clone was recorded at least ten times. V gene TRBV6-5 combines with J gene TRBJ2-7; a possible D gene is TRBD1 (6 bases). Germline-derived CDR1 and CDR2 are MNHEY and SVGAGI. Between the trimmed V and J ends, which lost 0 bases and 4 bases, there was a span of 16 bases. CDR3 length: 16 amino acids. The CDR3 spells CASSYSNTGSVYEQYF. CDR3 nucleotide sequence: TGTGCCAGCAGTTACTCGAATACAGGGAGTGTTTACGAGCAGTACTTC.

V is TRBV4-1 and J is TRBJ1-2; no firm D call. CDR3 length: 14 residues. Per germline, CDR1 MGHRA and CDR2 YSYEKL. V was cut by 0 bases and J by 4 bases, with 9 bases left in between. CDR3 amino acids: CASSQDGSLYGYTF. CDR3 nucleotides: TGCGCCAGCAGCCAAGACGGGTCTCTCTATGGCTACACCTTC.

The rearrangement uses TRBV2 and TRBJ1-5, with D maybe TRBD1 (5 bases). The CDR3 sequence is 15 residues long. CDR1 and CDR2 (germline): SNHLY, FYNNEI. V lost 1 base to trimming and J lost 7 bases, with 14 bases between them. DNA of the CDR3: TGTGCCAGCAGTGAAGTAAGCGCAGGGCAGCAGCCCCAGCATTTT. Translation gives CASSEVSAGQQPQHF.

The CDR3 DNA reads TGTGCCAGCAGTCAGTCTAGGAGACAGTCCTATGGCTACACCTTC. Amino acids: CASSQSRRQSYGYTF. The genes are TRBV6-2 or TRBV6-3 and TRBJ1-2; TRBD1 might be the D (5 bases). This CDR3 spans 15 amino acids. The germline CDR1 and CDR2 sequences are MNHEY and SVGEGT. The V end was cut by 5 bases, the J end by 4 bases, with 17 bases between.

The V and J genes are TRBV2 and TRBJ2-7; 9 bases map to TRBD2. Per the germline V gene, CDR1 is SNHLY and CDR2 is FYNNEI. V dropped 8 bases and J dropped 7; count of bases not matched to a gene: 12. This CDR3 has 14 residues. The CDR3 DNA reads TGTGCCAGCCACGCTAGCGGGGTAAGGGGTGAGCAGTACTTC. Translated, it gives CASHASGVRGEQYF.

The V and J genes are TRBV10-3 and TRBJ1-2, with D unclear. Per the germline V gene, CDR1 is ENHRY and CDR2 is SYGVKD. Trimming removed 3 bases from V and 8 bases from J, with 19 bases in between. There are 15 residues in the CDR3. The CDR3 reads CAISENIEGLKGYTF. The CDR3 DNA follows: TGTGCCATCAGTGAAAATATCGAGGGATTAAAGGGCTACACCTTC.

In this sample, this clone turned up once. V is TRBV2 and J is TRBJ1-6; D may be TRBD1 (6 bases). V was clipped by 4 bases and J by 8 bases, with 9 bases between them. In germline, CDR1 is SNHLY, CDR2 FYNNEI. The CDR3 is 13 residues long. CDR3 region: CASSGEGDSPLHF. The CDR3 DNA is TGTGCCAGCAGTGGAGAGGGGGATTCACCCCTCCACTTT.

The rearrangement links TRBV5-1 to TRBJ1-2; no clear D. The CDR3 has 14 amino acids. V shed 0 bases and J shed 3 bases, with 9 bases lying between them. Germline assignment: CDR1 SGHRS and CDR2 YFSETQ. CDR3: CASSLGSVDYGYTF. CDR3 DNA: TGCGCCAGCAGCTTGGGCAGCGTAGACTATGGCTACACCTTC. The full variable domain, completed using reference TRBV5-1 and TRBJ1-2, is KAGVTQTPRYLIKTRGQQVTLSCSPISGHRSVSWYQQTPGQGLQFLFEYFSETQRNKGNFPGRFSGRQFSNSRSEMNVSTLELGDSALYLCASSLGSVDYGYTFGSGTRLTVV.

This sequence joins TRBV4-1 and TRBJ1-2, with D maybe TRBD1 (5 bases). This CDR3 has 16 residues. Trimming took off 0 bases at V and 3 bases at J, with 14 bases between the two ends. CDR1 is MGHRA, CDR2 YSYEKL, per germline. For the CDR3, the DNA is TGCGCCAGCAGCCAAGAGGGCGGCAGGGCTGACTATGGCTACACCTTC. This gives the protein CASSQEGGRADYGYTF.